Listed below are T cell receptor beta chains from one sample, sequenced in a study of shared clonotypes between healthy human individuals. Produced via immunoSEQ multiplex PCR; TCRdb's table is partial and in-frame only. The data hold roughly 2.4 million clones, with approximately 94% observed a single time. Sequencing input: naive CD4+ T cells sorted from blood. These receptor sequences come from a man aged 18 to 30 in good health. Both conserved end residues are part of each CDR3. Fields, in order: V gene, J gene, CDR3 protein.

TRBV7-9	TRBJ1-2	CASSPFDYGYTF
TRBV2	TRBJ2-1	CASSGGSGGLSSYNEQFF
TRBV7-2	TRBJ2-2	CASSPNQRPGELFF
TRBV19	TRBJ1-2	CASRRTGGYGYTF
TRBV5-1	TRBJ2-1	CASSTFLGQAGEQFF
TRBV19	TRBJ1-5	CASSKTAQLYSNQPQHF
TRBV5-6	TRBJ2-5	CASSTSGFGRETQYF
TRBV19	TRBJ1-6	CASSINYRGRRDNSPLHF
TRBV9	TRBJ1-2	CASSVGEQASYGYTF
TRBV18	TRBJ2-7	CASHLSGSPYEQYF
TRBV11-2	TRBJ1-6	CASSENRGGDSPLHF
TRBV6-6	TRBJ2-7	CASSSWDGNYEQYF
TRBV10-3	TRBJ2-1	CATGLAPTNEQFF
TRBV7-2	TRBJ1-2	CASSRGGTKDYGYTF
TRBV10-2	TRBJ1-2	CASSEDSNYGYTF
TRBV9	TRBJ2-2	CASSDPRWRGPNTGELFF
TRBV10-3	TRBJ2-4	CAISDGPGGSIQYF
TRBV25-1	TRBJ1-1	CASSGETDTEAFF
TRBV18	TRBJ2-7	CASSPPASGDHEQYF
TRBV5-4	TRBJ2-7	CASSRGRPEMDSYEQYF
TRBV18	TRBJ1-2	CASSPDRGSYGYTF
TRBV30	TRBJ1-5	CAWRGTGGGYSNQPQHF
TRBV21-1	TRBJ1-2	CASRRAAEGYTF
TRBV6-1	TRBJ1-5	CASSEAWGLGQPQHF
TRBV6-1	TRBJ2-7	CASSSGTLPYEQYF
TRBV25-1	TRBJ1-5	CASSETGQNQPQHF
TRBV7-2	TRBJ1-2	CASSPTGNNYGYTF
TRBV5-6	TRBJ1-4	CASSFDSKLFF
TRBV28	TRBJ2-5	CASGIAGDRETQYF
TRBV5-6	TRBJ1-6	CASSLLDRGVNSPLHF
TRBV4-1	TRBJ2-4	CASSHGLAGGRAKNIQYF
TRBV18	TRBJ1-1	CASSPPGSSLNTEAFF
TRBV11-2	TRBJ2-3	CASSLDHQSTDTQYF
TRBV11-2	TRBJ2-7	CASSLDSRQYF
TRBV7-2	TRBJ2-7	CASSPRPGYLYEQYF
TRBV16	TRBJ2-7	CASSLNSPSYEQYF
TRBV4-1	TRBJ2-2	CASSQLGQVNTGELFF
TRBV5-1	TRBJ2-7	CASHLYEQYF
TRBV28	TRBJ1-3	CASSFLGAVNTIYF
TRBV7-9	TRBJ1-1	CASSSTLNTEAFF
TRBV7-2	TRBJ1-1	CASTRTALNTEAFF
TRBV11-3	TRBJ2-1	CASSLDRGEYNEQFF
TRBV7-9	TRBJ2-3	CASILLGVAADTQYF
TRBV10-1	TRBJ2-3	CASSTSAGGLRDTQYF
TRBV5-1	TRBJ1-5	CASRRDSYQPQHF
TRBV5-1	TRBJ1-6	CASSVEGNSPLHF
TRBV2	TRBJ1-1	CASSLGEFEAFF
TRBV7-9	TRBJ1-4	CASSLAGARGEKLFF
TRBV5-1	TRBJ2-7	CASSLMDRLYEQYF
TRBV2	TRBJ2-5	CASRRGEQETQYF
TRBV30	TRBJ2-1	CAWSPNLGQEQFF
TRBV5-1	TRBJ2-1	CASSLAPQAYNEQFF
TRBV30	TRBJ1-4	CAWSWTATNEKLFF
TRBV9	TRBJ2-3	CASSVGFTDTQYF